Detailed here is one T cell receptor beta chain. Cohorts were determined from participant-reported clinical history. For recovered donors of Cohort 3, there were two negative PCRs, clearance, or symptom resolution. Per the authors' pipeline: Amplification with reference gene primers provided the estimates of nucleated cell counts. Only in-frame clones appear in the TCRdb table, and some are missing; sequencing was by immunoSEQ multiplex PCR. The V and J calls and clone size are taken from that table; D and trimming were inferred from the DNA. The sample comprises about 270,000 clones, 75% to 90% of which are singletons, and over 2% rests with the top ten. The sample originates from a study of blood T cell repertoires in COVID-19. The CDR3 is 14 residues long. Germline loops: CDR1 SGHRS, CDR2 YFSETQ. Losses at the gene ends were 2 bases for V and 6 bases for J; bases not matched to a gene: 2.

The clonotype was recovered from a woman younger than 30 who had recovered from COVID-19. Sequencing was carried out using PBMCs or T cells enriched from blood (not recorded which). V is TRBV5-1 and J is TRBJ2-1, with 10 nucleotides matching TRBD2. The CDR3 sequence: CASSLTSGANEQFF. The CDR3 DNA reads TGCGCCAGCAGCTTAACTAGCGGGGCCAATGAGCAGTTCTTC. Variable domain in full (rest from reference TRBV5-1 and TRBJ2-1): KAGVTQTPRYLIKTRGQQVTLSCSPISGHRSVSWYQQTPGQGLQFLFEYFSETQRNKGNFPGRFSGRQFSNSRSEMNVSTLELGDSALYLCASSLTSGANEQFFGPGTRLTVL.